This T cell receptor (beta chain) was recorded in a study of beta chain features in type 1 diabetes. Study observations and caveats: For patients and controls alike, PCR might favor shorter templates to the same degree.

Sorting produced populations that all topped 95% purity. The authors reverse transcribed all of the isolated RNA, so sequencing captured expressed TCRB transcripts. Clones were read by immunoSEQ multiplex PCR, and TCRdb kept only the in-frame ones, dropping some. The sample lists 900,000 or so clones; 15% to 20% were seen once. Looked up from germline, CDR1 is SGHAT and CDR2 is FQNNGV. V lost 0 bases to trimming and J lost 8 bases; unmatched junction nucleotides: 16. The CDR3 extends over 20 amino acids. In the case of this clone: Its specificity is unknown.

The genes are TRBV11-2 and TRBJ2-1, with 13 bases aligning to TRBD2. The sample comprised naive CD4+ T cells from blood. The source is a woman aged 18-35 years in good health. The CDR3 DNA reads TGTGCCAGCAGCTTAGATTGGGGGACTAGCGGGATGATTCTTCGCGATGAGCAGTTCTTC. Translating gives CASSLDWGTSGMILRDEQFF. Drawing the rest from reference TRBV11-2 and TRBJ2-1, the complete variable domain is EAGVAQSPRYKIIEKRQSVAFWCNPISGHATLYWYQQILGQGPKLLIQFQNNGVVDDSQLPKDRFSAERLKGVDSTLKIQPAKLEDSAVYLCASSLDWGTSGMILRDEQFFGPGTRLTVL.